The 7 T cell receptor beta chains in this list originate from one sample, sequenced in a study of T cell responses to AZD1222 COVID-19 vaccine. The method was immunoSEQ multiplex PCR; TCRdb's version includes in-frame clones alone and lacks a portion of them. The sample contains 95,000 to 150,000 clones, 80% to 90% of which appear only once. Sequenced here: peripheral blood, sampled on day 0 of AZD1222 vaccination. The receptors were gathered from an adult in good health.

Only one count was recorded for this clone. The chain recombines TRBV27 with TRBJ1-4; possible D gene TRBD1, 6 bases. CDR1 and CDR2 from the germline V gene are MNHEY and SMNVEV (reference sequence). This CDR3 region has 12 residues. V dropped 6 bases and J dropped 11 bases, with 13 bases sitting between them. CDR3 residues: CASRTGSSKLFF. CDR3 bases: TGTGCCAGCAGAACAGGGTCCTCGAAACTGTTTTTT.

V is TRBV10-2 and J is TRBJ2-3; D ambiguous. The germline gives CDR1 WSHSY, CDR2 SAAADI. The ends were cut back, 6 bases at V and 14 bases at J, with 15 bases in the middle. The CDR3 sequence is 11 residues long. The CDR3 protein is CASRAGPVPYF. The CDR3 DNA is TGCGCCAGCAGGGCCGGACCCGTCCCGTATTTT.

In this sample, this clone turned up once. J is TRBJ2-7 and V is TRBV29-1, with no clear D. CDR1 and CDR2 (germline): SQVTM, ANQGSEA. Trimming left V 4 bases short and J 2 bases short, with 6 bases between. This CDR3 has 11 amino acids. CDR3 in amino acids: CSVVGTYEQYF. The CDR3 region has the DNA TGCAGCGTTGTTGGGACCTACGAGCAGTACTTC.

The chain combines TRBV15 with TRBJ2-1; 8 bases match TRBD2. V dropped 6 bases and J dropped 8; count of bases not matched to a gene: 9. Germline V gives CDR1 LNHNV, CDR2 YYDKDF (reference sequence). CDR3 length equals 14 residues. CDR3 protein: CATSPLGGADEQFF. The CDR3 nucleotides are TGTGCCACCAGTCCCCTCGGGGGGGCGGATGAGCAGTTCTTC. Variable domain in full (rest from reference TRBV15 and TRBJ2-1): DAMVIQNPRYQVTQFGKPVTLSCSQTLNHNVMYWYQQKSSQAPKLLFHYYDKDFNNEADTPDNFQSRRPNTSFCFLDIRSPGLGDTAMYLCATSPLGGADEQFFGPGTRLTVL.

The CDR3, as DNA: TGTGCCAGTGAGGTTGGGCGGGCAACTGGAATTGCCTACGAGCAGTACTTC. As protein: CASEVGRATGIAYEQYF. This chain connects TRBV19 to TRBJ2-7; tentative D call: TRBD2 (5 bases). The V gene lost 8 bases and the J gene lost 2 bases, with 25 bases spanning the gap. There are 17 residues in the CDR3. Per the germline V gene, CDR1 is LNHDA and CDR2 is SQIVND (reference sequence).

The sample holds a few counts of this clone. The V gene is TRBV7-2, the J gene TRBJ2-7; 7 bases fit TRBD2. CDR3 size: 14 residues. The J segment lost 5 bases and the V segment lost 5 bases, leaving 9 bases of the junction unmatched. Germline V gives CDR1 SGHTA, CDR2 FQGNSA. DNA of the CDR3: TGTGCCAGCAGCCCCGGGACTATTTTGAACGAGCAGTACTTC. Protein sequence: CASSPGTILNEQYF.

The V gene is TRBV7-3, the J gene TRBJ1-1; D is unclear. CDR3 length equals 13 residues. CDR1 SGHTA and CDR2 FQGTGA come from the germline V gene. V was shortened by 5 bases and J by 5 bases, with 12 bases between the two germline ends. The CDR3 bases are TGTGCCAGCAGCCCCGACATGATAACTGAAGCTTTCTTT. Residues: CASSPDMITEAFF. The complete variable domain, with remaining parts taken from reference TRBV7-3 and TRBJ1-1, reads GAGVSQTPSNKVTEKGKYVELRCDPISGHTALYWYRQSLGQGPEFLIYFQGTGAADDSGLPNDRFFAVRPEGSVSTLKIQRTERGDSAVYLCASSPDMITEAFFGQGTRLTVV.